One and the same sample provided the 19 T cell receptor beta chains below, sequenced in a study of blood T cell repertoires in COVID-19. Data came from immunoSEQ multiplex PCR; TCRdb stores just in-frame clones and leaves some out. Among fewer than 400,000 clones, around 84% were seen once, and the ten largest hold around 3%. The sample was peripheral blood. The origin of the receptors is a human donor in a cohort sampled during active COVID-19.

V and J are TRBV3-1 (or the pseudogene TRBV3-2) and TRBJ2-3; the match to TRBD2 covers 9 bases. The germline V gene has CDR1 LGHDT and CDR2 YNNKEL (reference sequence). The V gene end was trimmed by 4 bases and the J gene end by 5 bases; junction bases not matched to a gene: 7. This CDR3 comprises 15 residues. The CDR3 DNA sequence: TGTGCCAGCAGCCCCGGCGGGGGGGCTCAAGATACGCAGTATTTT. Protein product: CASSPGGGAQDTQYF.

J is TRBJ1-2 and V is TRBV3-1 (or the pseudogene TRBV3-2), with D uncertain. Per germline, CDR1 LGHDT and CDR2 YNNKEL (reference sequence). CDR3 length: 14 residues. V shed 5 bases and J shed 0 bases, with 10 bases lying between them. The CDR3 nucleotides read TGTGCCAGCAGCTCTCGGGGTTCTAACTATGGCTACACCTTC. Its protein is CASSSRGSNYGYTF.

This sequence joins TRBV5-1 and TRBJ2-5; 7 positions match TRBD1. Trimming took 1 base from V and 0 from J; bases not matched to a gene: 6. CDR3 length equals 16 residues. Germline values: CDR1 SGHRS, CDR2 YFSETQ. The CDR3 DNA reads as TGCGCCAGCAGCTTGCCTACTGGGACAGACCAAGAGACCCAGTACTTC. It codes for CASSLPTGTDQETQYF.

J is TRBJ1-6 and V is TRBV2, with D possibly matching TRBD1 (5 bases). This CDR3 is built from 16 residues. Germline lookup yields CDR1 SNHLY and CDR2 FYNNEI. Between the trimmed V and J ends, which lost 0 bases and 8 bases, there was a span of 14 bases. The chain's CDR3 is CASSEAEGILDSPLHF. The CDR3 nucleotides read TGTGCCAGCAGTGAAGCGGAGGGGATCTTGGATTCACCCCTCCACTTT.

The chain carries TRBV7-2 and TRBJ1-1; the D gene is possibly TRBD1 (5 bases). This CDR3 is built from 13 residues. The germline gives CDR1 SGHTA, CDR2 FQGNSA. V was cut by 5 bases and J by 10 bases, with 17 bases left in between. The CDR3, as DNA: TGTGCCAGCAGCGGAGGGACCTCGATAGGAGCTTTCTTT. Encoded protein: CASSGGTSIGAFF.

The gene calls are TRBV18 and TRBJ2-2; the D is unclear. Looked up from germline, CDR1 is KGHSH and CDR2 is LQKENI. The V and J ends lost 6 bases and 1 base respectively, with 18 bases between them. The CDR3 covers 17 residues. Here the CDR3 DNA reads TGTGCCAGCTCTTCAACCTTTGACAATTTGAACACCGGGGAGCTGTTTTTT. Translating gives CASSSTFDNLNTGELFF.

The chain combines TRBV30 with TRBJ1-1; 8 bases match TRBD1. The ends lost 4 bases at V and 7 bases at J; junction bases unmatched: 2. The CDR3 sequence is 11 residues long. From germline, CDR1 is GTSNPN and CDR2 SVGIG (reference sequence). The CDR3 loop reads CAWIDRGEAFF. The CDR3 DNA is TGTGCCTGGATCGACAGGGGTGAAGCTTTCTTT.

This clone has only one observation. The chain recombines TRBV30 with TRBJ1-1; D is uncertain. Germline V CDR1 and CDR2: GTSNPN, SVGIG (reference sequence). V shed 4 bases and J shed 0 bases, with 9 bases lying between them. The length of the CDR3 is 13 residues. CDR3 sequence (DNA): TGTGCCTGGATGATACTAATGAACACTGAAGCTTTCTTT. It codes for CAWMILMNTEAFF. Full variable domain (outside the CDR3, taken from reference TRBV30 and TRBJ1-1): SQTIHQWPATLVQPVGSPLSLECTVEGTSNPNLYWYRQAAGRGLQLLFYSVGIGQISSEVPQNLSASRPQDRQFILSSKKLLLSDSGFYLCAWMILMNTEAFFGQGTRLTVV.

The J gene is TRBJ1-2, the V gene TRBV2, with 10 bases that match TRBD1. J gave up 4 bases and V 6 bases, and 5 bases lay outside the gene matches. The CDR3 runs to 14 residues. The germline V gene encodes CDR1 SNHLY and CDR2 FYNNEI. Written as DNA, the CDR3 is TGTGCCAGCAGACAAAGGACAGGGGGCTATGGCTACACCTTC. It yields the protein CASRQRTGGYGYTF. The full variable domain, its missing parts supplied by reference TRBV2 and TRBJ1-2, is EPEVTQTPSHQVTQMGQEVILRCVPISNHLYFYWYRQILGQKVEFLVSFYNNEISEKSEIFDDQFSVERPDGSNFTLKIRSTKLEDSAMYFCASRQRTGGYGYTFGSGTRLTVV.

The J gene is TRBJ1-3, the V gene TRBV7-2; D uncertain. CDR3 length equals 16 residues. The ends were cut back, 1 base at V and 0 bases at J, with 10 bases in the middle. Germline CDR1 is SGHTA and CDR2 is FQGNSA. This CDR3 is CASSLVALRSGNTIYF. CDR3 DNA: TGTGCCAGCAGCTTAGTTGCACTCCGCTCTGGAAACACCATATATTTT. The full variable domain, in which reference TRBV7-2 and TRBJ1-3 provide the parts outside the CDR3, is GAGVSQSPSNKVTEKGKDVELRCDPISGHTALYWYRQSLGQGLEFLIYFQGNSAPDKSGLPSDRFSAERTGGSVSTLTIQRTQQEDSAVYLCASSLVALRSGNTIYFGEGSWLTVV.

The V gene is TRBV4-2, the J gene TRBJ2-5; D perhaps matches TRBD2 (6 bases). CDR1 and CDR2 from the germline V gene are LGHNA and YNFKEQ. Trimming pared 0 bases from V and 4 bases from J, leaving 12 bases between. This CDR3 has 15 residues. CDR3 amino acids: CASSQDRRGIETQYF. In DNA, the CDR3 is TGTGCCAGCAGCCAAGATAGGAGGGGTATAGAGACCCAGTACTTC.

This chain joins TRBV3-1 (or the pseudogene TRBV3-2) and TRBJ2-3; 13 positions match TRBD2. With 4 bases clipped from V and 0 bases from J, the junction kept 7 bases outside the gene matches. The germline V gene encodes CDR1 LGHDT and CDR2 YNNKEL (reference sequence). This CDR3 has 18 residues. This chain's CDR3 is CASSLGTSGAPSTDTQYF. CDR3 DNA: TGTGCCAGCAGCCTAGGGACTAGCGGGGCCCCTAGCACAGATACGCAGTATTTT.

The chain combines TRBV10-3 with TRBJ2-1, with 7 bases aligning to TRBD2. The ends lost 8 bases at V and 4 bases at J; junction bases unmatched: 11. The CDR3 has 15 residues. Per the germline V gene, CDR1 is ENHRY and CDR2 is SYGVKD. CDR3 sequence (DNA): TGTGCCATCCGCGAGGATCTAGCGGAGTACAATGAGCAGTTCTTC. It specifies CAIREDLAEYNEQFF.

The genes are TRBV15 and TRBJ2-7; D unresolved. This CDR3 region has 13 residues. Looked up from germline, CDR1 is LNHNV and CDR2 is YYDKDF (reference sequence). With 0 bases removed from V and 6 bases from J, the gap between germline ends came to 9 bases. DNA of the CDR3: TGTGCCACCAGCAGAGATCTGGCTTTCGAGCAGTACTTC. It encodes CATSRDLAFEQYF.

The chain carries TRBV19 and TRBJ2-1; TRBD1 matches 8 bases. The length of the CDR3 is 16 residues. Germline V gives CDR1 LNHDA, CDR2 SQIVND (reference sequence). The V and J ends lost 1 base and 12 bases, in that order; junction bases with no gene match: 14. The CDR3 region has the DNA TGTGCCAGTAGTATAGCCCGCGGGACAGGAGGCGGGGTGCAGTTCTTC. Its protein product is CASSIARGTGGGVQFF.

The chain carries TRBV28 and TRBJ1-2, with 11 bases lining up with TRBD1. The germline CDR1 and CDR2 sequences are MDHEN and SYDVKM. V trimming: 6 bases; J trimming: 4 bases; junction bases outside the gene matches: 7. The CDR3 loop spans 15 amino acids. This chain's CDR3 is CASSTGTGGFYGYTF. The CDR3 DNA reads as TGTGCCAGCAGCACCGGGACAGGGGGGTTCTATGGCTACACCTTC.

The chain couples TRBV27 to TRBJ1-2; possible D gene TRBD1, 5 bases. This CDR3 comprises 16 residues. Germline V gives CDR1 MNHEY, CDR2 SMNVEV (reference sequence). The ends were cut back, 4 bases at V and 0 bases at J, with 15 bases in the middle. The CDR3 nucleotides are TGTGCCAGCAGTTCGTTATCGACAGCAGCTAACTATGGCTACACCTTC. Its translation is CASSSLSTAANYGYTF.

This chain connects TRBV9 to TRBJ2-7; D not resolved. Germline values: CDR1 SGDLS, CDR2 YYNGEE. This CDR3 is built from 16 residues. V dropped 3 bases and J dropped 3 bases, with 19 bases sitting between them. Here the CDR3 reads CASSAFSRSGLYEQYF. DNA of the CDR3: TGTGCCAGCAGCGCCTTTAGCCGTTCCGGCCTCTACGAGCAGTACTTC.

V gene TRBV6-5 combines with J gene TRBJ1-1; D is possibly TRBD1 (6 bases). The germline V gene has CDR1 MNHEY and CDR2 SVGAGI. This CDR3 contains 12 residues. V lost 6 bases to trimming and J lost 7 bases, with 12 bases between them. CDR3 nucleotide sequence: TGTGCCAGCAGAGGGGGATTTAATGAAGCTTTCTTT. It translates to CASRGGFNEAFF.